These 3 T cell receptor beta chains were all obtained from the same sample, sequenced in a study of response to subunit inactivated influenza vaccine. MiXCR, run by TCRdb on the RT-PCR reads, gives a single entry per CDR3 protein. The sample yields about 620,000 distinct CDR3 sequences, 10% to 15% seen once. The sequencing used PBMCs from blood, collected on the day of vaccination. These receptors all stem from a man aged 45 to 65 who received an inactivated influenza vaccine.

This clonotype was recorded many times. This chain links TRBV29-1 with TRBJ2-6, with D perhaps assigned TRBD1 or TRBD2 (5 bases each). Deletions cut 7 bases from V and 0 bases from J, with 10 bases between. The CDR3 is 14 residues long. Looked up from germline, CDR1 is SQVTM and CDR2 is ANQGSEA. The CDR3 DNA follows: TGCAGCGCCGAGGGGATCTCTGGGGCCAACGTCCTGACTTTC. It codes for CSAEGISGANVLTF.

Note on this clonotype: The junction shows a germline mismatch at one end, possibly a read error. The CDR3 is CASSVGQGRETQYF. The CDR3 nucleotides are TGTGCTAGCAGCGTGGGACAGGGGAGAGAGACCCAGTACTTC. The rearrangement links TRBV7-7 to TRBJ2-5, with 10 bases that match TRBD1. Germline CDR1 is SSHAT and CDR2 is FNYEAQ (reference sequence). The CDR3 contains 14 residues.

The J gene is TRBJ2-7, the V gene TRBV20-1; 9 bases agree with TRBD2. After removal of 3 bases from V and 5 bases from J, the junction contained 8 bases not matched to a gene. Per germline, CDR1 DFQATT and CDR2 SNEGSKA (reference sequence). The CDR3 spans 14 residues. The CDR3 reads CSARAGGPSNEQYF. The DNA for the CDR3 is TGCAGTGCTAGGGCGGGGGGGCCGAGCAACGAGCAGTACTTC.